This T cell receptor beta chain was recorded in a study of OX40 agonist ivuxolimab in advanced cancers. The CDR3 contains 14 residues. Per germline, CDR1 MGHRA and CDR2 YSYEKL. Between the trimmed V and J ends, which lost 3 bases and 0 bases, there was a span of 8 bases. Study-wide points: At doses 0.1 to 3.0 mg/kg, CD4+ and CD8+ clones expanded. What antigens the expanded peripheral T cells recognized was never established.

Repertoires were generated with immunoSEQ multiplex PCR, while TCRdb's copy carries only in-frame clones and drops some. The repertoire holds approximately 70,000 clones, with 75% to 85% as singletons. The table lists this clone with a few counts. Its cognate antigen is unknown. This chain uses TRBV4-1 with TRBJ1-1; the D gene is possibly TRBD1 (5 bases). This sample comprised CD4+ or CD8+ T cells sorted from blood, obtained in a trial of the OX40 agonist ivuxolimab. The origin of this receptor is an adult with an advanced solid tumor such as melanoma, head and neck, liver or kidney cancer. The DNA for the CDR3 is TGCGCCAGCAGCCAGGGGCGAATGAACACTGAAGCTTTCTTT. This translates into CASSQGRMNTEAFF.